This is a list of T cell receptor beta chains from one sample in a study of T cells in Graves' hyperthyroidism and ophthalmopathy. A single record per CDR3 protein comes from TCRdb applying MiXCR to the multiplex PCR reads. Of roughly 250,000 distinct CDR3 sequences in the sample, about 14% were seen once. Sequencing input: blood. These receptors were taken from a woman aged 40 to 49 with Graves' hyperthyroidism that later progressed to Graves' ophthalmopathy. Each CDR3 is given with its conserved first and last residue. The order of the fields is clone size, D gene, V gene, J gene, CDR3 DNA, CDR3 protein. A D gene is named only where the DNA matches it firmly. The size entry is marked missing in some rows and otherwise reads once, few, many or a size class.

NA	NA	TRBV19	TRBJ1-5	TGTGCCAGTAGCAATACAGGGTCCAGGCAGCCCCAGCATTTT	CASSNTGSRQPQHF
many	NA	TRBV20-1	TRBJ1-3	TGCAGTGCACGACGGGACTCTGGAAACACCATATATTTT	CSARRDSGNTIYF
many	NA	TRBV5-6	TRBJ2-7	TGTGCCAGCAGTTCAGGGTTTTATTCCTACGAGCAGTACTTC	CASSSGFYSYEQYF
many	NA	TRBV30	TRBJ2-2	TGTGCCTGGAGTGTACCCGGGGAGCTGTTTTTT	CAWSVPGELFF
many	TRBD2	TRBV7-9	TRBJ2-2	TGTGCCAGCAGCATAGGACTAGCGGGAGTAGATACCGGGGAGCTGTTTTTT	CASSIGLAGVDTGELFF
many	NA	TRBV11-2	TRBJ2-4	TGTGCCAGCAGCAAATTTGGGGGACTAGCCAAAAACATTCAGTACTTC	CASSKFGGLAKNIQYF
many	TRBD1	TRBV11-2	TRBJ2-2	TGTGCCAGCAGCCTTTTACAGGGGACCTACCCCACCGGGGAGCTGTTTTTT	CASSLLQGTYPTGELFF
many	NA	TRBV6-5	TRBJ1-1	TGTGCCAGCAAACAGGAGTACACTGAAGCTTTCTTT	CASKQEYTEAFF
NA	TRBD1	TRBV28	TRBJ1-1	TGTGCCAGCAGTTTAGCGACAGGGTTTGGGAACACTGAAGCTTTCTTT	CASSLATGFGNTEAFF
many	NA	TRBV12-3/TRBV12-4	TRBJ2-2	TGTGCCAGCAGTTTGGTAGGGGGAGGCGGGGAGCTGTTTTTT	CASSLVGGGGELFF
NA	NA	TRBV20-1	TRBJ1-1	TGCAGTGCTAGCTGGCCGGGGGATCTGAACACTGAAGCTTTCTTT	CSASWPGDLNTEAFF
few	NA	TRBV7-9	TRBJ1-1	TGTGCCAGCAGCCCACACCCCACGCAGGAAACTGAAGCTTTCTTT	CASSPHPTQETEAFF
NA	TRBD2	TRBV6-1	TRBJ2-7	TGTGCCAGCTCAGGGGGGACTAGCGGAGTCGTGTGGTACGAGCAGTACTTC	CASSGGTSGVVWYEQYF
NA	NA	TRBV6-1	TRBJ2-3	TGTGCCAGCAGTACACGGGAGTTGTACACAGATACGCAGTATTTT	CASSTRELYTDTQYF
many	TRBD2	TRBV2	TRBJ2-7	TGTGCCAGCAGTGAAGTAGTGAGCGGGAGTTCATACGAGCAGTACTTC	CASSEVVSGSSYEQYF
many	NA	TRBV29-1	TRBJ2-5	TGCAGCGTAACCGGGACGGGACGGCGAGAGACCCAGTACTTC	CSVTGTGRRETQYF
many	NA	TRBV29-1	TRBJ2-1	TGCAGCGTCTTAGCGCGCTCCTACAATGAGCAGTTCTTC	CSVLARSYNEQFF
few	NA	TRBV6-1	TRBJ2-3	TGTGCCAGCAGACTTTTCCTAGGGCCGAGCACAGATACGCAGTATTTT	CASRLFLGPSTDTQYF
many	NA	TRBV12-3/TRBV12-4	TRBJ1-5	TGTGCCAGCAGTTTAGCAGGGTTTGGTCAGCCCCAGCATTTT	CASSLAGFGQPQHF
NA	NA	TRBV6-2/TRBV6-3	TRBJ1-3	TGTGCCAGCAGTCTGGACAGCCCTGGAAACACCATATATTTT	CASSLDSPGNTIYF
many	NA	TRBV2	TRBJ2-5	TGTGCCAGCGGAGTAACTAGCTTCACGTACTTC	CASGVTSFTYF
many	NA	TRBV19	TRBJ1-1	TGTGCCACGAAATGGAGCAACACTGAAGCTTTCTTT	CATKWSNTEAFF
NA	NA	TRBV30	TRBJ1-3	TGTGCCTGGAGTGTACGTTCTCAAGGGCAGGTCACCTCTGGAAACACCATATATTTT	CAWSVRSQGQVTSGNTIYF
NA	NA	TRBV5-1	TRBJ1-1	TGCGCCAGCAGCTTGGGGGGGGAGTATGGGCGAGATACTGAAGCTTTCTTT	CASSLGGEYGRDTEAFF
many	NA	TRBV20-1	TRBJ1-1	TGCAGTGCTAGATTGGGGAATATCGGCACTGAAGCTTTCTTT	CSARLGNIGTEAFF
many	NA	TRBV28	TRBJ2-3	TGTGCCAGCAGTCGCCGGGACAACACAGATACGCAGTATTTT	CASSRRDNTDTQYF
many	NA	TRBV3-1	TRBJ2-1	TGTGCCAGCAGCCTGACAGCTCCTCCATCCTACAATGAGCAGTTCTTC	CASSLTAPPSYNEQFF
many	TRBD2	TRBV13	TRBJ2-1	TGTGCCAGCAGCTTTAAGACTAGCCGCTACAATGAGCAGTTCTTC	CASSFKTSRYNEQFF
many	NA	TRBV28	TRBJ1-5	TGTGCCCACAGCCTGGGAGGCAATCAGCCCCAGCATTTT	CAHSLGGNQPQHF
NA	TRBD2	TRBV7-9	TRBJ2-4	TGTGCCAGCAGCTTAGCGGTGGCTAGCGGAGACATTCAGTACTTC	CASSLAVASGDIQYF
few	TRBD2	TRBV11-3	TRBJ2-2	TGTGCCAGCAGCCCCCCCCCTCCGGGGAGGGGTACGCTGTTTTTT	CASSPPPPGRGTLFF
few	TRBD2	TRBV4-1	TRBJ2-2	TGCGCCAGCAGCCAACGACTAGCGGGACTCAACACCGGGGAGCTGTTTTTT	CASSQRLAGLNTGELFF
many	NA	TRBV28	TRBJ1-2	TGTGCCAGCAGTCCTGGTGGGTTTAGTGGCTACACCTTC	CASSPGGFSGYTF
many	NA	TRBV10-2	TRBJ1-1	TGCGCCAGCGTTGATGGGGGCCTGATGAACACTGAAGCTTTCTTT	CASVDGGLMNTEAFF
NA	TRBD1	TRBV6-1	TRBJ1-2	TGTGCCAGCAGTGCATACACAGGGGGCGACTATGGCTACACCTTC	CASSAYTGGDYGYTF
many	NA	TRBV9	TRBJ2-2	TGTGCCAGCAGCGTATCCGGCGGAGGGGTCTTTGTGAGGGGCGACACCGGGGAGCTGTTTTTT	CASSVSGGGVFVRGDTGELFF
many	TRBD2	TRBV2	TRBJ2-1	TGTGCCAGCAGTGAATTTAGCGGGAGACAGGATGAGCAGTTCTTC	CASSEFSGRQDEQFF
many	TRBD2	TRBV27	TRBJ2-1	TGTGCCAGCAGTTTATTACTAGCGGGATACAATGAGCAGTTCTTC	CASSLLLAGYNEQFF
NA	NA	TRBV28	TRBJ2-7	TGTGCCAGCCAGAGATTATACGAGCAGTACTTC	CASQRLYEQYF
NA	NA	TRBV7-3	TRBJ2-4	TGTGCCAGCAGCTTAGGGGGATTCGATGGCATTCGGTACTTC	CASSLGGFDGIRYF
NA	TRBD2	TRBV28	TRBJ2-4	TGTGCCAGCAGCCAAGCCGCTAGCGGGACCTTAAACATTCAGTACTTC	CASSQAASGTLNIQYF
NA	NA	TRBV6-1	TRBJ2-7	TGTGCCAGCAGTGAAGGGGAAGCAATTCTCTACGAGCAGTACTTC	CASSEGEAILYEQYF
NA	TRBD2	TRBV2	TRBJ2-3	TGTGCCAGCAGTGAATTATGGGCAGGTAGCGGGAGTGTCACAGATACGCAGTATTTT	CASSELWAGSGSVTDTQYF